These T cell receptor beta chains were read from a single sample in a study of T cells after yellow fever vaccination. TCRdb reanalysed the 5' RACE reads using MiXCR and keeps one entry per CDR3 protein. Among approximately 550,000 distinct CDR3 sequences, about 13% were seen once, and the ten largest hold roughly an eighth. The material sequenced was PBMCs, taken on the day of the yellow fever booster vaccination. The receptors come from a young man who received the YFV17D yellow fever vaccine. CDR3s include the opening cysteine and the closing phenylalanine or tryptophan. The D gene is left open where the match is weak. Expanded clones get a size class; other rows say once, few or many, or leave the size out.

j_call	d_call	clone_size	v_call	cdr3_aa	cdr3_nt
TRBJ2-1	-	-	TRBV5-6	CASSFRLFPSYNEQFF	TGTGCCAGCAGCTTCCGACTGTTCCCCTCCTACAATGAGCAGTTCTTC
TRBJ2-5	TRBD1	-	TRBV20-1	CSAKTEGQGQETQYF	TGCAGTGCCAAAACGGAGGGACAGGGACAAGAGACCCAGTACTTC
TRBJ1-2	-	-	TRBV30	CAWSVGSSNYGYTF	TGTGCCTGGAGTGTTGGGAGTTCTAACTATGGCTACACCTTC
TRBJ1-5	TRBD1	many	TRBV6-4	CASSRGQGPGGNSNQPQHF	TGTGCCAGCAGTAGGGGACAGGGCCCAGGCGGCAATAGCAATCAGCCCCAGCATTTT
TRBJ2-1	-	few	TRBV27	CASSLSPMPTYNEQFF	TGTGCCAGCAGTTTATCCCCTATGCCTACCTACAATGAGCAGTTCTTC
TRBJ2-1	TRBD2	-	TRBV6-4	CASTGLAGLPNEQFF	TGTGCCAGCACGGGACTAGCGGGACTCCCTAATGAGCAGTTCTTC
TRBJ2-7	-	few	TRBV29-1	CSVGQRPLYEQYF	TGCAGCGTGGGGCAGCGGCCGCTTTACGAGCAGTACTTC
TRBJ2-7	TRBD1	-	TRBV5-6	CASSQWDRNEQYF	TGTGCCAGCAGCCAATGGGACAGAAACGAGCAGTACTTC
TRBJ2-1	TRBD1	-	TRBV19	CASSIAGTVNEQFF	TGTGCCAGTAGTATCGCCGGGACAGTCAATGAGCAGTTCTTC
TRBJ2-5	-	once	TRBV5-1	CASSLAAGYGETQYF	TGCGCCAGCAGCTTGGCCGCGGGGTACGGAGAGACCCAGTACTTC
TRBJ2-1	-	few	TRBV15	CATSIRDGVNEQFF	TGTGCCACCAGCATCCGGGACGGGGTCAATGAGCAGTTCTTC
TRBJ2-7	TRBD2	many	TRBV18	CASSRFGAGDLYEQYF	TGTGCCAGCTCAAGGTTCGGGGCGGGAGATTTGTACGAGCAGTACTTC
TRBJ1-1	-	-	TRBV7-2	CASSFDRTNTEAFF	TGTGCCAGCAGCTTCGACAGAACGAACACTGAAGCTTTCTTT
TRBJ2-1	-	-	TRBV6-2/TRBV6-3	CASSYSYRNEQFF	TGTGCCAGCAGTTACTCGTATAGGAATGAGCAGTTCTTC
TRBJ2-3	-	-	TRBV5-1	CASSFQAGGADTQYF	TGCGCCAGCAGCTTCCAGGCGGGTGGGGCAGATACGCAGTATTTT
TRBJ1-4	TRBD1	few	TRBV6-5	CASSYLGTAGGEKLFF	TGTGCCAGCAGTTATCTCGGGACAGCGGGTGGGGAAAAACTGTTTTTT
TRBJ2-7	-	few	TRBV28	CASSRLVGFYEQYF	TGTGCCAGCAGCAGACTAGTAGGTTTCTACGAGCAGTACTTC
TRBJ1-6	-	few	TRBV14	CASSHGSPLHF	TGTGCCAGCAGCCACGGTTCACCCCTCCACTTT
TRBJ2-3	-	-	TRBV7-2	CASSRRRGRLDTQYF	TGTGCCAGCAGCAGAAGGAGGGGGCGATTAGATACGCAGTATTTT
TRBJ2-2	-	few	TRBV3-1	CASSQDLRQALSGELFF	TGTGCCAGCAGCCAAGATCTGCGACAGGCCCTTTCCGGGGAGCTGTTTTTT
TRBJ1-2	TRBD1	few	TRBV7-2	CASSSTVGQDYGYTF	TGTGCCAGCAGCTCGACTGTGGGACAGGACTATGGCTACACCTTC
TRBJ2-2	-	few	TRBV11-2	CASSMWRNTGELFF	TGTGCCAGCAGCATGTGGCGGAACACCGGGGAGCTGTTTTTT
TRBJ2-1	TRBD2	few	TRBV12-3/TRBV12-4	CASSLSGVGAGGKQFF	TGTGCCAGCAGTTTAAGTGGCGTTGGAGCGGGAGGGAAGCAGTTCTTC
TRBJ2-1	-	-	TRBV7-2	CAGGTGLSTNEQFF	TGTGCCGGGGGGACCGGCCTATCAACGAATGAGCAGTTCTTC
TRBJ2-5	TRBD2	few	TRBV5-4	CASSFRLAGAYQETQYF	TGTGCCAGCAGCTTCCGACTAGCGGGGGCTTACCAAGAGACCCAGTACTTC
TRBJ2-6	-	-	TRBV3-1	CASSQIGDNVLTF	TGTGCCAGCAGCCAAATAGGAGACAACGTCCTGACTTTC
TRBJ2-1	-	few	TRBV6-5	CASSYGQYNEQFF	TGTGCCAGCAGTTACGGGCAGTACAATGAGCAGTTCTTC
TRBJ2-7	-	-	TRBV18	CASSPKTEGYEQYF	TGTGCCAGCTCACCAAAGACAGAGGGCTACGAGCAGTACTTC
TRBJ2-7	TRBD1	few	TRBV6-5	CASSYSQGTREQYF	TGTGCCAGCAGTTATTCACAGGGGACGCGGGAGCAGTACTTC
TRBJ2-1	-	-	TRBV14	CASSQVEGHISYNEQFF	TGTGCCAGCAGCCAGGTGGAGGGACATATCTCCTACAATGAGCAGTTCTTC
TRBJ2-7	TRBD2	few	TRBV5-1	CASSLLAGENYEQYF	TGCGCCAGCAGCTTGCTTGCGGGAGAGAACTACGAGCAGTACTTC
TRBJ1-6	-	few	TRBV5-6	CASSETGFNSPLHF	TGTGCCAGCAGCGAGACAGGTTTTAATTCACCCCTCCACTTT
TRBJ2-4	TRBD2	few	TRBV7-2	CASSAWGTSPGNIQYF	TGTGCCAGCAGCGCATGGGGGACTAGTCCAGGAAACATTCAGTACTTC
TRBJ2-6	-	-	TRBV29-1	CSVDGAEKGANVLTF	TGCAGCGTTGACGGGGCAGAAAAGGGGGCCAACGTCCTGACTTTC
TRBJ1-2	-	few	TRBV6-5	CASSYFGQNYGYTF	TGTGCCAGCAGTTACTTCGGACAGAACTATGGCTACACCTTC
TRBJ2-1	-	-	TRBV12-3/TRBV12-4	CASSLARVNEQFF	TGTGCCAGCAGTTTAGCGCGGGTCAATGAGCAGTTCTTC
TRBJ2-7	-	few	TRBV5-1	CASSFSQGYEQYF	TGCGCCAGCAGCTTTTCCCAGGGTTACGAGCAGTACTTC
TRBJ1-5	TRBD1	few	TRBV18	CASSLDREYQPQHF	TGTGCCAGCTCACTCGACAGGGAGTACCAGCCCCAGCATTTT
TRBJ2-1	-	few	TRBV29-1	CSVVSGPSSYNEQFF	TGCAGCGTTGTCTCGGGGCCGAGCTCCTACAATGAGCAGTTCTTC
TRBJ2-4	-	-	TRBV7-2	CASSLVSSRGTKNIQYF	TGTGCCAGCAGCTTAGTTTCCTCTCGCGGGACCAAAAACATTCAGTACTTC